The 8 T cell receptor beta chains below were found in one sample sequenced in a study of shared clonotypes between healthy human individuals. Profiling relied on immunoSEQ multiplex PCR, and the TCRdb table lists in-frame clones only, not all of them. The table records approximately 1,000,000 clones, roughly 80% of them present only once. Specimen: memory CD4+ T cells from PBMCs. Stated subset: CD45RA-negative fraction. The receptors were gathered from a man between 18 and 35 years old in good health. Some clones in this sample may be carry-over from other donors' samples.

About this clone itself: In the same sample, other DNA sequences code for this CDR3. The rearrangement uses TRBV6-5 and TRBJ1-1; tentative D call: TRBD1 (6 bases). Germline V gene lookup returns CDR1 MNHEY and CDR2 SVGAGI. V lost 2 bases and J lost 3, with 10 bases in between. The CDR3 is 14 amino acids. The CDR3 loop is CASSYTGRDTEAFF. In DNA form, the CDR3 reads TGTGCCAGCAGTTACACAGGGAGGGACACTGAAGCTTTCTTT.

V and J are TRBV5-6 and TRBJ1-6; 9 bases fit TRBD1. The V gene end was trimmed by 1 base and the J gene end by 5 bases; junction bases not matched to a gene: 7. The germline gives CDR1 SGHDT, CDR2 YYEEEE. The CDR3 runs to 17 residues. This chain's CDR3 is CASSLTLGTGNNSPLHF. The CDR3 DNA reads TGTGCCAGCAGCTTGACCCTAGGGACAGGGAATAATTCACCCCTCCACTTT.

The J gene is TRBJ1-3, the V gene TRBV7-8; unclear D gene. With 2 bases removed from V and 0 bases from J, the gap between germline ends came to 11 bases. The CDR3 has 16 residues. In germline, CDR1 is SGHVS, CDR2 FQNEAQ. This CDR3 reads CASSLLGSFSGNTIYF. As DNA, the CDR3 is TGTGCCAGCAGCTTATTGGGCTCTTTCTCTGGAAACACCATATATTTT.

The chain combines TRBV6-1 with TRBJ2-4; no clear D. The CDR3 runs 19 residues. Germline assignment: CDR1 MNHNS and CDR2 SASEGT. V shed 0 bases and J shed 0 bases, with 18 bases lying between them. The CDR3 DNA reads TGTGCCAGCAGTGAAGCGCTGGGTCAGACATTCCTAGCCAAAAACATTCAGTACTTC. As protein: CASSEALGQTFLAKNIQYF.

V usage is TRBV5-4 and J usage is TRBJ2-7; 10 bases align to TRBD2. Germline V gives CDR1 SGHNT, CDR2 YYREEE (reference sequence). The junction had 7 bases not matched to a gene; V was cut back by 0 bases and J by 4 bases. This CDR3 has 16 amino acids. Here the CDR3 DNA reads TGTGCCAGCAGCTTGGTAGTGGTAGCGGGAGGATACGAGCAGTACTTC. Amino acid sequence: CASSLVVVAGGYEQYF.

CDR3 residues: CSGTRDNYGYTF. The DNA for the CDR3 is TGCAGCGGGACACGGGATAACTATGGCTACACCTTC. The chain has TRBV29-1 and TRBJ1-2; D may be TRBD1 (5 bases). Germline lookup yields CDR1 SQVTM and CDR2 ANQGSEA. The V end lost 7 bases, the J end lost 1 base, and 10 bases lay between the germline ends. The CDR3 has 12 residues.

This chain links TRBV7-9 with TRBJ1-1; tentatively, D is TRBD1 (5 bases). Germline-derived CDR1 and CDR2 are SEHNR and FQNEAQ (reference sequence). This CDR3 has 13 amino acids. Trimming removed 4 bases from V and 6 bases from J, with 12 bases in between. CDR3 DNA sequence: TGTGCCAGCAGCTCCGCCGGGACGGCTGAAGCTTTCTTT. Its translation: CASSSAGTAEAFF.

The chain recombines TRBV5-6 with TRBJ1-1; D gene uncertain. V lost 0 bases, J lost 5 bases, and 11 bases lay in between. The germline V gene encodes CDR1 SGHDT and CDR2 YYEEEE. The CDR3 sequence is 14 residues long. The CDR3 here is CASSLGSRRTEAFF. The CDR3 DNA is TGTGCCAGCAGCTTGGGGTCCCGCCGGACTGAAGCTTTCTTT.